This is a list of T cell receptor beta chains from one sample in a study of CD8+CD57+ T cells in acquired aplastic anemia. TCRdb re-called the reads through MiXCR, storing one row per CDR3 protein. The table shows 170,000 or so distinct CDR3 sequences, with roughly three fifths occurring only once. Material: sorted CD4+, CD8+, or CD8+CD57+ T cells (not recorded which) from PBMCs. These receptors originate from a human donor with aplastic anemia. The CDR3 runs from the conserved cysteine through the conserved F or W.

V: TRBV19
J: TRBJ1-2
length: 13
CDR3: CATSDRLTNGYTF

V: TRBV6-1
J: TRBJ1-1
length: 13
CDR3: CASSGTENTEAFF

V: TRBV6-5
J: TRBJ1-1
length: 15
CDR3: CASSLTPGLRTEAFF

V: TRBV7-7
J: TRBJ2-7
length: 17
CDR3: CASSPLRDRGRRYEQYF

V: TRBV14
J: TRBJ2-3
length: 15
CDR3: CASSQWGLGTDTQYF

V: TRBV12-5
J: TRBJ2-7
length: 12
CDR3: CASGAGVYEQYF

V: TRBV29-1
J: TRBJ2-3
length: 15
CDR3: CSVGGPPYSTDTQYF

V: TRBV7-9
J: TRBJ1-2
length: 17
CDR3: CASSSQAVGGTNYGYTF

V: TRBV15
J: TRBJ1-1
length: 14
CDR3: CATSGGWGSTEAFF

V: TRBV15
J: TRBJ2-7
length: 13
CDR3: CATSRDRVYEQYF

V: TRBV15
J: TRBJ1-2
length: 12
CDR3: CATSGGGKGYTF

V: TRBV5-1
J: TRBJ2-7
length: 13
CDR3: CASGLPRAYEQYF

V: TRBV7-8
J: TRBJ2-7
length: 13
CDR3: CASSLGSSGEQYF

V: TRBV15
J: TRBJ1-2
length: 16
CDR3: CATSHQAIPDREGYTF

V: TRBV7-8
J: TRBJ2-7
length: 16
CDR3: CASSFTPTTGSYEQYF

V: TRBV7-9
J: TRBJ1-1
length: 14
CDR3: CASSLGREVREAFF

V: TRBV7-9
J: TRBJ1-5
length: 14
CDR3: CASSYGDSNQPQHF

V: TRBV14
J: TRBJ2-7
length: 15
CDR3: CASSSTGQGDYEQYF

V: TRBV27
J: TRBJ1-1
length: 13
CDR3: CASSWDSNTEAFF

V: TRBV24-1
J: TRBJ1-2
length: 14
CDR3: CATSEARQSYGYTF

V: TRBV20-1
J: TRBJ2-7
length: 13
CDR3: CSASTGRISEQYF

V: TRBV2
J: TRBJ2-7
length: 14
CDR3: CASRRNEGGYEQYF

V: TRBV20-1
J: TRBJ2-7
length: 13
CDR3: CSATPGTAYEQYF

V: TRBV7-9
J: TRBJ2-7
length: 13
CDR3: CASSLGGNYEQYF

V: TRBV7-3
J: TRBJ1-2
length: 14
CDR3: CASSLNGQQSGYTF

V: TRBV27
J: TRBJ2-3
length: 14
CDR3: CASSLSGGADTQYF

V: TRBV20-1
J: TRBJ2-7
length: 13
CDR3: CSARDDGGANQYF

V: TRBV7-8
J: TRBJ2-1
length: 13
CDR3: CATSPSSYNEQFF